Below, 19 T cell receptor beta chains from the same sample are listed, as sequenced in a study of shared clonotypes between healthy human individuals. Produced via immunoSEQ multiplex PCR; TCRdb's table is partial and in-frame only. This sample yields some 2,500,000 clones, of which roughly 93% are seen a single time; about 0.39% belongs to the top ten. The material sequenced was naive CD4+ T cells from PBMCs. Noted subset: CD45RA+ positively selected. Receptors originate from a man aged 18 to 30 in good health. Some clones in this sample may be carry-over from other donors' samples.

The rearrangement joins TRBV4-3 to TRBJ2-3; 7 bases are a match to TRBD1. CDR1 LGHNA and CDR2 YSLEER come from the germline V gene. V was pared by 0 bases and J by 5 bases, with 8 bases of the junction left unmatched. The CDR3 has 16 amino acids. The chain's CDR3 is CASSQDHDRARDTQYF. DNA for the CDR3: TGCGCCAGCAGCCAAGATCACGACAGGGCGAGAGATACGCAGTATTTT.

Note on this clone: At the DNA level, this CDR3 is encoded by other sequences in the same sample as well. The chain uses TRBV30 and TRBJ2-2; TRBD2 might be the D (6 bases). The CDR3 extends over 14 amino acids. Germline loops: CDR1 GTSNPN, CDR2 SVGIG (reference sequence). V was pared by 0 bases and J by 5 bases, with 10 bases between. The CDR3 sequence is CAWSVRRGTGELFF. DNA of the CDR3: TGTGCCTGGAGTGTACGTCGGGGGACCGGGGAGCTGTTTTTT.

V is TRBV4-1 and J is TRBJ2-5; D gene unclear. The J call may be wrong; the DNA end is better matched by TRBJ2-7. Germline CDR1 MGHRA, CDR2 YSYEKL. CDR3 length: 14 amino acids. The CDR3 region is CASGSPGISDEQYF. Here the CDR3 DNA reads TGCGCCAGCGGATCCCCGGGCATATCAGACGAGCAGTACTTC.

V gene TRBV28 combines with J gene TRBJ2-7; D is unresolved. Germline loops: CDR1 MDHEN, CDR2 SYDVKM. Trimming left V 4 bases short and J 3 bases short, with 25 bases between. The length of the CDR3 is 18 residues. CDR3 loop: CASSSARTPDDPNYEQYF. The CDR3, as DNA: TGTGCCAGCAGTTCAGCTCGCACACCGGACGATCCTAACTACGAGCAGTACTTC.

This chain connects TRBV13 to TRBJ2-7; D not resolved. V was pared by 5 bases and J by 1 base, with 9 bases between. The CDR3 spans 13 residues. Germline V lookup: CDR1 PRHDT, CDR2 FYEKMQ (reference sequence). CDR3 DNA: TGTGCCAGCAGCCCCCCAAGGTCCTACGAGCAGTACTTC. Protein: CASSPPRSYEQYF.

This sequence joins TRBV28 and TRBJ2-4; unclear D gene. CDR3 size: 15 residues. Trimming left V 3 bases short and J 3 bases short, with 12 bases between. Germline V CDR1 and CDR2: MDHEN, SYDVKM. DNA of the CDR3: TGTGCCAGCAGTTTTGAAGGGAATTACAAAAACATTCAGTACTTC. Translation gives CASSFEGNYKNIQYF.

The chain is built from TRBV4-1 and TRBJ2-4; no reliable D call. V was shortened by 4 bases and J by 0 bases, with 10 bases between the two germline ends. The CDR3 is made up of 15 amino acids. Germline assignment: CDR1 MGHRA and CDR2 YSYEKL. In DNA, the CDR3 is TGCGCCAGCAGCCCTTTCCACTTAGCCAAAAACATTCAGTACTTC. It codes for CASSPFHLAKNIQYF.

The V and J genes are TRBV28 and TRBJ2-2, with D maybe TRBD1 (6 bases). V dropped 3 bases and J dropped 7 bases, with 18 bases sitting between them. The CDR3 spans 16 residues. From germline, CDR1 is MDHEN and CDR2 SYDVKM. The CDR3 DNA is TGTGCCAGCAGTTTTTTGACAGGACAGCCGGACGGGGAGCTGTTTTTT. This encodes CASSFLTGQPDGELFF.

This clone was recorded once. The J gene is TRBJ2-7, the V gene TRBV10-3, with a tentative D call TRBD2 (5 bases). V lost 6 bases and J 3 bases, leaving 9 bases between the germline ends. The germline CDR1 and CDR2 sequences are ENHRY and SYGVKD. This CDR3 region has 12 residues. This CDR3 reads CAISNRDYEQYF. CDR3 sequence (DNA): TGTGCCATCAGCAACCGGGACTACGAGCAGTACTTC.

The chain employs TRBV4-1 and TRBJ2-4; tentative D call: TRBD2 (6 bases). CDR1 is MGHRA, CDR2 YSYEKL, per germline. The CDR3 runs 19 residues. The germline V and J ends were trimmed by 0 bases and 0 bases, with 18 bases remaining between them. The CDR3 loop is CASSQDLSVKGLAKNIQYF. DNA for the CDR3: TGCGCCAGCAGCCAAGATCTTTCTGTCAAGGGACTAGCCAAAAACATTCAGTACTTC.

V and J are TRBV11-1 and TRBJ2-2; 9 bases line up with TRBD1. Germline lookup yields CDR1 SGHAT and CDR2 FQDESV (reference sequence). V trimming: 5 bases; J trimming: 6 bases; junction bases outside the gene matches: 10. The CDR3 is made up of 16 amino acids. The CDR3 region has the DNA TGTGCCAGCAGCCGAGCCACAGGGGGCGCCCCCGGGGAGCTGTTTTTT. Translated, it gives CASSRATGGAPGELFF.

This sequence joins TRBV11-2 and TRBJ2-3, with TRBD2 matching over 12 bases. Trimming at V came to 1 base and at J to 2 bases, leaving 1 base not matched to a gene. The CDR3 consists of 16 residues. Germline CDR1 reads SGHAT; CDR2 reads FQNNGV. The CDR3 sequence is CASSLGTSGVTDTQYF. The CDR3 coding sequence is TGTGCCAGCAGCTTAGGGACTAGCGGGGTCACAGATACGCAGTATTTT.

The rearrangement links TRBV2 to TRBJ2-3; D possibly corresponds to TRBD2 (7 bases). The germline gives CDR1 SNHLY, CDR2 FYNNEI. This CDR3 comprises 13 residues. The CDR3 coding sequence is TGTGGTACGGGGGGCCTGGGGGCAGATACGCAGTATTTT. Translating gives CGTGGLGADTQYF.

The J gene is TRBJ2-6, the V gene TRBV6-5; D uncertain. The germline CDR1 and CDR2 sequences are MNHEY and SVGAGI. This CDR3 spans 16 amino acids. Trimming stripped 2 bases from V and 1 base from J, with 9 bases between. The CDR3: CASSYALGSGANVLTF. The CDR3 DNA reads as TGTGCCAGCAGTTACGCTCTTGGGTCTGGGGCCAACGTCCTGACTTTC.

The chain uses TRBV6-5 and TRBJ1-5, with 9 bases fitting TRBD1. Trimming cost V 2 bases and J 5 bases; bases outside gene matches: 4. Looked up from germline, CDR1 is MNHEY and CDR2 is SVGAGI. The CDR3 consists of 15 residues. The CDR3: CASSYATGGDQPQHF. CDR3 coding DNA: TGTGCCAGCAGTTACGCGACAGGGGGGGATCAGCCCCAGCATTTT.

This sequence joins TRBV28 and TRBJ2-4; 12 nucleotides line up with TRBD2. The CDR3 is 15 residues long. The V gene's germline CDR1 is MDHEN and CDR2 SYDVKM. Trimming at V came to 6 bases and at J to 5 bases, leaving 5 bases not matched to a gene. The DNA of the CDR3 is TGTGCCAGCAGCCTAGCGGGAGGGCGAGAAAACATTCAGTACTTC. Amino acid sequence: CASSLAGGRENIQYF.

The chain joins TRBV5-5 to TRBJ1-1; no reliable D call. Trimming took off 0 bases at V and 5 bases at J, with 11 bases between the two ends. The V gene's germline CDR1 is SGHKS and CDR2 YYEKEE (reference sequence). This CDR3 is built from 14 residues. The CDR3 is CASSLGAGRTEAFF. CDR3 in DNA: TGTGCCAGCAGCTTGGGGGCGGGGAGGACTGAAGCTTTCTTT.

This clone occurred once. V usage is TRBV10-3 and J usage is TRBJ2-1; D gene uncertain. V was trimmed by 10 bases and J by 9 bases, leaving 13 bases between them. The CDR3 consists of 11 residues. Per the germline V gene, CDR1 is ENHRY and CDR2 is SYGVKD. CDR3 region: CATQALSEQFF. The DNA of the CDR3 is TGTGCCACCCAGGCGCTCAGTGAGCAGTTCTTC.

The rearrangement links TRBV28 to TRBJ2-1, with 8 positions matching TRBD2. The V gene's germline CDR1 is MDHEN and CDR2 SYDVKM. The length of the CDR3 is 14 residues. The V and J ends lost 10 bases and 4 bases, in that order; junction bases with no gene match: 9. The CDR3 coding sequence is TGTGCCACGGGGGGGGCGGAACCTTACAATGAGCAGTTCTTC. Translation: CATGGAEPYNEQFF.